This TCR beta chain is drawn from a study of blood T cell repertoires in COVID-19. Study-level background: Samples taken during acute and convalescent COVID-19 were collected in the United States, Italy and Spain. The cDNA or gDNA used as material had been derived from T cells, B-cell-depleted T cells, or PBMCs.

The germline V gene has CDR1 SNHLY and CDR2 FYNNEI. CDR3 length equals 15 residues. V was clipped by 6 bases and J by 0 bases, with 15 bases between them. The authors' processing: Nucleated cell counts were estimated from reference gene primer amplification. Here immunoSEQ multiplex PCR was the method, and the copy in TCRdb shows in-frame clones only, minus some. Clonal size and the V and J genes are those of that table, whereas D and trimming came from the DNA. The sample lists around 100,000 clones, about nine tenths occurring once. The source is a man aged 50 to 59 with acute or convalescent COVID-19. V is TRBV2 and J is TRBJ2-7; maybe TRBD1 (7 bases). The sequenced material came from peripheral blood. CDR3 amino acids: CASRRDSSTSYEQYF. CDR3 bases: TGTGCCAGCAGGCGGGACAGTTCGACCTCCTACGAGCAGTACTTC.